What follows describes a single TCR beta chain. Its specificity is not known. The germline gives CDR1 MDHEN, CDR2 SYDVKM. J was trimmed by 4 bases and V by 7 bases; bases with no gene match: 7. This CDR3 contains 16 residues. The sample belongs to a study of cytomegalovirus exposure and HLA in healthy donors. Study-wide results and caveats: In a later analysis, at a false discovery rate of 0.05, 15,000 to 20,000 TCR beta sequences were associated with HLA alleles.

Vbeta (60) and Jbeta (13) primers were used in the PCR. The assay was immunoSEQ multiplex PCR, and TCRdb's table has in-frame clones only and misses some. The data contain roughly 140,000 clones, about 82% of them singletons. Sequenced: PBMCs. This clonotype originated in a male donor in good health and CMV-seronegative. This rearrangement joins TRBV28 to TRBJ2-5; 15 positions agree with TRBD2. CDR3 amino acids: CASTPPGLAGGETQYF. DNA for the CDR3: TGTGCCAGCACCCCCCCGGGACTAGCGGGAGGAGAGACCCAGTACTTC.